Here is one TCR beta chain with its context. The library attached unique molecular identifiers to individual cDNA molecules. TCRdb re-analysed the RACE reads in MiXCR, keeping a single row per CDR3 protein. Of 150,000 to 200,000 distinct CDR3 sequences listed, more than 14% are singletons. The data stem from a study of human T cells and chemical hapten exposure. Time point here: patch test 1, 2 weeks after DPC sensitization. This sample's treatment: therapeutic diphenylcyclopropenone sensitization with weekly scalp DPC. Patches went on only after blood had been drawn each time. This CDR3 is built from 12 residues. Trimming stripped 1 base from V and 5 bases from J, with 8 bases between. The germline V gene has CDR1 SQVTM and CDR2 ANQGSEA.

The TCR was taken from a young woman with alopecia areata. Some clones in this sample may be carry-over from other donors' samples. This chain connects TRBV29-1 to TRBJ2-5, with TRBD1 as a possible D gene (5 bases). The sample consisted of whole blood, taken in connection with sensitization to the hapten diphenylcyclopropenone (DPC). The chain's CDR3 is CSVEGGEETQYF. DNA for the CDR3: TGCAGCGTTGAAGGGGGCGAGGAGACCCAGTACTTC.